The 13 T cell receptor beta chains below were found in one sample sequenced in a study of T cell repertoires in cytomegalovirus infection. The antigens for these receptors are not known. In TCRdb, the reads were re-called with MiXCR into one record per CDR3 protein. Of about 570,000 distinct CDR3 sequences listed, around two fifths are singletons. This material consisted of cultured PBMCs, taken from culture after CMV antigen stimulation. These receptors were taken from a human donor in good health (CMV status not recorded). Some clones in this sample may be carry-over from other donors' samples.

The sample holds one count of this clonotype. V is TRBV7-2 and J is TRBJ1-6; D perhaps matches TRBD1 (5 bases). The length of the CDR3 is 14 residues. Deletions cut 2 bases from V and 5 bases from J, with 7 bases between. Germline V gene data show CDR1 as SGHTA and CDR2 as FQGNSA. CDR3 sequence reads: CASSLYRNNSPLHF. The CDR3 DNA is TGTGCCAGCAGCTTATACAGGAATAATTCACCCCTCCACTTT.

The chain couples TRBV28 to TRBJ1-2; 7 bases fit TRBD1. The CDR3 spans 15 residues. The V and J ends lost 2 bases and 6 bases, in that order; junction bases with no gene match: 9. Germline CDR1 is MDHEN and CDR2 is SYDVKM. CDR3 bases: TGTGCCAGCAGTTTACTGGGCAGGGGGTGGGATGGCTACACCTTC. This codes for CASSLLGRGWDGYTF.

This sequence joins TRBV4-1 and TRBJ2-7, with a weak D call TRBD1 (6 bases). The CDR3 spans 16 residues. The V gene's germline CDR1 is MGHRA and CDR2 YSYEKL. V was cut by 3 bases and J by 0 bases, with 15 bases left in between. The CDR3 nucleotides read TGCGCCAGCAGCCACCCCGATGGGGGCAGCTCCTACGAGCAGTACTTC. This translates into CASSHPDGGSSYEQYF.

The J gene is TRBJ1-2, the V gene TRBV12-3 or TRBV12-4; D remains unclear. The CDR3 contains 12 residues. V dropped 3 bases and J dropped 6 bases, with 8 bases sitting between them. The CDR3 sequence: CASSLRTHGYTF. The CDR3 DNA reads TGTGCCAGCAGTTTGAGGACTCATGGCTACACCTTC.

In this sample, this clonotype turned up a few times. The V and J genes are TRBV27 and TRBJ2-1; a weak D match, TRBD1 (6 bases). The CDR3 is 17 residues long. With 4 bases removed from V and 3 bases from J, the gap between germline ends came to 19 bases. CDR1 is MNHEY and CDR2 is SMNVEV in the germline V gene (reference sequence). The CDR3 spells CASSSRYLRGNYNEQFF. As DNA, the CDR3 is TGTGCCAGCAGTTCCCGATATCTCAGGGGTAACTACAATGAGCAGTTCTTC.

V and J are TRBV7-2 and TRBJ1-1, with 8 bases lining up with TRBD1. This CDR3 has 15 residues. Germline CDR1 reads SGHTA; CDR2 reads FQGNSA. J was trimmed by 3 bases and V by 5 bases; bases with no gene match: 8. The CDR3 loop reads CASSPDQGADTEAFF. CDR3 nucleotide sequence: TGTGCCAGCAGCCCGGATCAGGGGGCGGACACTGAAGCTTTCTTT.

The chain uses TRBV7-2 and TRBJ2-2, with a weak D call TRBD1 (6 bases). CDR1 SGHTA and CDR2 FQGNSA come from the germline V gene. Trimming left V 1 base short and J 6 bases short, with 12 bases between. The CDR3 contains 15 residues. Here the CDR3 reads CASSLGQGSSGELFF. In DNA, the CDR3 is TGTGCCAGCAGCTTAGGGCAGGGGTCGTCCGGGGAGCTGTTTTTT.

The rearrangement uses TRBV6-1 and TRBJ1-5; D is perhaps TRBD1 (6 bases). The length of the CDR3 is 14 residues. Germline-derived CDR1 and CDR2 are MNHNS and SASEGT. Trimming removed 7 bases from V and 10 bases from J, with 20 bases in between. For the CDR3, the DNA is TGTGCCAGCACGACGGGACACATAATCAGCCCCCAGCATTTT. Residues: CASTTGHIISPQHF.

Only a few counts were recorded for this clonotype. V is TRBV19 and J is TRBJ2-2; D gene unclear. Trimming removed 3 bases from V and 0 bases from J, with 11 bases in between. The CDR3 is made up of 16 amino acids. Germline CDR1 is LNHDA and CDR2 is SQIVND (reference sequence). CDR3 in amino acids: CASSIGVWTNTGELFF. The CDR3 DNA sequence: TGTGCCAGTAGTATTGGAGTGTGGACGAACACCGGGGAGCTGTTTTTT.

The V and J genes are TRBV3-1 and TRBJ2-1; D might be TRBD2 (6 bases). Between the trimmed V and J ends, which lost 1 base and 5 bases, there was a span of 9 bases. This CDR3 comprises 14 residues. Per the germline V gene, CDR1 is LGHDT and CDR2 is YNNKEL (reference sequence). The CDR3 reads CASSQGRRDNEQFF. For the CDR3, the DNA is TGTGCCAGCAGCCAAGGGCGGAGGGACAATGAGCAGTTCTTC.

The CDR3 sequence is CASNSGPERYTIYF. CDR3 bases: TGTGCCAGCAATTCCGGCCCGGAAAGGTACACCATATATTTT. The genes are TRBV12-3 or TRBV12-4 and TRBJ1-3; D unclear. The CDR3 sequence is 14 residues long. V was cut by 7 bases and J by 8 bases, with 18 bases left in between.

This clonotype was observed a handful of times. V is TRBV5-1 and J is TRBJ2-2, with a tentative D call TRBD1 (5 bases). Trimming removed 4 bases at V and 2 bases at J, with 15 bases between. This CDR3 has 16 amino acids. The germline V gene has CDR1 SGHRS and CDR2 YFSETQ. The chain's CDR3 is CASSERGTHNTGELFF. The CDR3 DNA sequence: TGCGCCAGCAGCGAAAGGGGTACACATAACACCGGGGAGCTGTTTTTT.

The gene calls are TRBV5-1 and TRBJ1-5, with 8 bases matching TRBD1. Germline CDR1 reads SGHRS; CDR2 reads YFSETQ. The CDR3 is 17 amino acids. V shed 3 bases and J 5 bases; nucleotides not matched to a gene: 13. The CDR3 is CASSWAVDRGRHQPQHF. In DNA form, the CDR3 reads TGCGCCAGCAGCTGGGCCGTCGACAGGGGAAGACATCAGCCCCAGCATTTT.